The 10 T cell receptor beta chains listed next were all sequenced from one sample in a study of blood T cell repertoires in COVID-19. Profiling relied on immunoSEQ multiplex PCR, and the TCRdb table lists in-frame clones only, not all of them. The repertoire holds about 55,000 clones, roughly 80% seen once, with less than 2% in the top ten. Sample: peripheral blood. These receptors originate from a woman aged 55-69 years with acute or convalescent COVID-19.

The chain carries TRBV6-5 and TRBJ2-1, with TRBD1 matching over 7 bases. Trimming at V came to 6 bases and at J to 7 bases, leaving 6 bases not matched to a gene. CDR1 is MNHEY, CDR2 SVGAGI, per germline. The CDR3 totals 13 residues. The CDR3 sequence is CASRHRGRNEQFF. The CDR3 bases are TGTGCCAGCAGGCACAGGGGTAGGAATGAGCAGTTCTTC.

The V and J genes are TRBV7-2 and TRBJ1-5; 7 bases agree with TRBD1. With 4 bases clipped from V and 6 bases from J, the junction kept 3 bases outside the gene matches. There are 13 residues in the CDR3. Germline CDR1 reads SGHTA; CDR2 reads FQGNSA. CDR3 DNA: TGTGCCAGCAGCTGGACAGGTCCTCAGCCCCAGCATTTT. It codes for CASSWTGPQPQHF. Full variable domain (missing parts from reference TRBV7-2 and TRBJ1-5): GAGVSQSPSNKVTEKGKDVELRCDPISGHTALYWYRQSLGQGLEFLIYFQGNSAPDKSGLPSDRFSAERTGGSVSTLTIQRTQQEDSAVYLCASSWTGPQPQHFGDGTRLSIL.

With regard to this clone: One junction end does not reproduce the germline sequence, and a read error may be involved. The J gene is TRBJ1-4, the V gene TRBV7-2, with 9 bases fitting TRBD1. CDR3 length equals 13 residues. CDR1 is SGHTA, CDR2 FQGNSA, per germline. The CDR3 loop is CASSLGQGRRSTF. CDR3 nucleotide sequence: TGTGCCAGCAGCTTGGGACAGGGCCGGAGAAGCACTTTT.

J is TRBJ1-6 and V is TRBV5-8; no clear D gene. The germline V and J ends were trimmed by 0 bases and 0 bases, with 10 bases remaining between them. Germline CDR1 reads SGHTS; CDR2 reads YDEGEE. The CDR3 contains 17 residues. The CDR3 is CASSLDSWSSYNSPLHF. The CDR3 region has the DNA TGTGCCAGCAGCTTGGACTCCTGGAGCTCCTATAATTCACCCCTCCACTTT. The entire variable domain, with the rest obtained from reference TRBV5-8 and TRBJ1-6, is as follows: EAGVTQSPTHLIKTRGQQATLRCSPISGHTSVYWYQQALGLGLQFLLWYDEGEERNRGNFPPRFSGRQFPNYSSELNVNALELEDSALYLCASSLDSWSSYNSPLHFGNGTRLTVT.

The chain joins TRBV19 to TRBJ1-1, with D possibly matching TRBD1 (5 bases). Germline assignment: CDR1 LNHDA and CDR2 SQIVND (reference sequence). The CDR3 spans 14 residues. Trimming cost V 6 bases and J 5 bases, with 16 bases left between them. The CDR3 DNA follows: TGTGCCAGTAGGACCCTAGGGGCACGGACTGAAGCTTTCTTT. Protein sequence: CASRTLGARTEAFF.

Here the CDR3 DNA reads TGTGCCAGCAGTTCGTACAATGAGCAGTTCTTC. This codes for CASSSYNEQFF. The rearrangement uses TRBV28 and TRBJ2-1, with unresolved D. Germline CDR1 MDHEN, CDR2 SYDVKM. This CDR3 has 11 residues. V was shortened by 4 bases and J by 4 bases, with 2 bases between the two germline ends.

This clone was seen more than once but under ten times. The J gene is TRBJ1-5, the V gene TRBV2; possibly TRBD1 for D (6 bases). Looked up from germline, CDR1 is SNHLY and CDR2 is FYNNEI. This CDR3 comprises 13 residues. Trimming left V 5 bases short and J 6 bases short, with 11 bases between. The CDR3 DNA reads as TGTGCCAGCAGTACAAGGGGGATTCAGCCCCAGCATTTT. This codes for CASSTRGIQPQHF.

By proportion, this clone is medium-sized. The DNA of the CDR3 is TGCGCCAGCAGCCTGCGGGACAGGGATGGAAACACCATATATTTT. Protein product: CASSLRDRDGNTIYF. The gene calls are TRBV4-1 and TRBJ1-3; 9 bases fit TRBD1. V gave up 4 bases and J gave up 3 bases; unmatched junction bases: 4. Germline loops: CDR1 MGHRA, CDR2 YSYEKL. This CDR3 has 15 residues.

The rearrangement uses TRBV7-3 and TRBJ2-3, with TRBD2 matching over 7 bases. The CDR3 covers 15 residues. After removal of 0 bases from V and 7 bases from J, the junction contained 7 bases not matched to a gene. Germline values: CDR1 SGHTA, CDR2 FQGTGA. The CDR3 DNA sequence: TGTGCCAGCAGCTTAACTAGCGGGCCATATTATACGCAGTATTTT. Protein: CASSLTSGPYYTQYF.

J is TRBJ1-2 and V is TRBV27; TRBD1 agrees at 8 bases. CDR3 length: 18 amino acids. Germline V lookup: CDR1 MNHEY, CDR2 SMNVEV (reference sequence). The ends lost 0 bases at V and 4 bases at J; junction bases unmatched: 13. The CDR3 reads CASSLSTGQGTNSYGYTF. The CDR3 nucleotides are TGTGCCAGCAGTTTATCGACAGGACAGGGAACAAACAGCTATGGCTACACCTTC.